The clone carrying this T cell receptor (beta chain) has a handful of counts. The antigen is unknown. The sample comes from a study of cytomegalovirus exposure and HLA in healthy donors. Study details: An analysis done earlier identified 117 million unique TCR beta sequences from approximately 170 million T cells. The study's findings and limits: In a later analysis, HLA-associated beta chains showed higher expansion and lower generation probabilities than comparable chains. In vitro work confirmed that three CMV-associated chains recognize CMV antigens. The study carried out a later analysis of TCR beta sequences. It associated around 17,000 of them with specific HLA alleles at a false discovery rate of 0.05.

PCR used 60 Vbeta primers and 13 Jbeta primers. Data came from immunoSEQ multiplex PCR; TCRdb stores just in-frame clones and leaves some out. The table records fewer than 250,000 clones, about 83% of them present only once. Germline CDR1 SGHVS, CDR2 FQNEAQ. This CDR3 has 12 amino acids. V dropped 2 bases and J dropped 8 bases, with 7 bases sitting between them. The sequencing sample was made of PBMCs. The clonotype originates from a girl aged 10 to 17 in good health and CMV-seronegative. This chain joins TRBV7-8 and TRBJ2-1; tentatively, D is TRBD2 (6 bases). CDR3 residues: CASSLLAYEQFF. In nucleotides, the CDR3 is TGTGCCAGCAGCTTACTAGCGTATGAGCAGTTCTTC.